The following is a TCR beta chain sequence with its context. Antigen unknown. Every isolated RNA sample was fully reverse transcribed, so sequencing captured expressed TCRB transcripts. Assay: immunoSEQ multiplex PCR; the TCRdb copy retains only in-frame clones and omits some. In the table there are around 340,000 clones, approximately 10% of which are singletons. The V gene's germline CDR1 is MNHEY and CDR2 SVGAGI. The CDR3 spans 14 residues. The V gene lost 2 bases and the J gene lost 5 bases, with 12 bases spanning the gap. This specimen comes from a study of beta chain features in type 1 diabetes. Regarding the study as a whole: Moderate but significant shortening of TCRB CDR3s was recorded in all four CD4+ subsets from Type 1 diabetes patients.

This rearrangement joins TRBV6-5 to TRBJ1-1; D is possibly TRBD1 (6 bases). The source material was central memory CD4+ T cells from blood. This receptor was obtained from a young man with type 1 diabetes. The CDR3 is CASSYDRRGTEAFF. The CDR3 region has the DNA TGTGCCAGCAGTTACGACAGGAGGGGGACTGAAGCTTTCTTT.